This T cell receptor (beta chain) emerged from a study of neurological immune-mediated disorders. Each CDR3 protein is one row after TCRdb ran MiXCR on the 5' RACE reads. The data hold more than 50,000 distinct CDR3 sequences, with roughly 3.6% observed a single time. This clonotype has at least ten counts. Germline CDR1 DFQATT, CDR2 SNEGSKA (reference sequence). The CDR3 contains 12 residues. Trimming took off 3 bases at V and 4 bases at J, with 10 bases between the two ends. The chain joins TRBV20-1 to TRBJ2-7; no definite D call. Sequences were obtained from PBMCs. The sequence was collected from a man aged 25 to 40 with multiple sclerosis. The CDR3 sequence is CSARAHTYEQYF. The CDR3 bases are TGCAGTGCTAGGGCCCATACGTACGAGCAGTACTTC.